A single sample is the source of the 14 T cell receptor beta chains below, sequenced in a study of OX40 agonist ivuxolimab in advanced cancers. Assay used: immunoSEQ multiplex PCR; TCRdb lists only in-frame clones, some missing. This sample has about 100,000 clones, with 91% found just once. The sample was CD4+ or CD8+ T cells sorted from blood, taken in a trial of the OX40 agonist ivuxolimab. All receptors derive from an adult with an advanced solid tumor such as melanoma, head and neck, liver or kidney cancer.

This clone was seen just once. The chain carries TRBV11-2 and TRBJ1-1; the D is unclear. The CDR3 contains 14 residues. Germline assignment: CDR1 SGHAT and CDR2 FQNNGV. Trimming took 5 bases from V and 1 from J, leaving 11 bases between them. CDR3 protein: CASSIGRGNTEAFF. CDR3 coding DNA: TGTGCCAGCAGCATAGGACGGGGGAACACTGAAGCTTTCTTT.

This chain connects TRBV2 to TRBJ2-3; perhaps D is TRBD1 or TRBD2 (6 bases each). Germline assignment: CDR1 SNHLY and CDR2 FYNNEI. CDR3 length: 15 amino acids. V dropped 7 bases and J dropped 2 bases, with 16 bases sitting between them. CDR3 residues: CASKGGGDVTDTQYF. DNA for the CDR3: TGTGCCAGCAAGGGGGGCGGGGATGTCACAGATACGCAGTATTTT.

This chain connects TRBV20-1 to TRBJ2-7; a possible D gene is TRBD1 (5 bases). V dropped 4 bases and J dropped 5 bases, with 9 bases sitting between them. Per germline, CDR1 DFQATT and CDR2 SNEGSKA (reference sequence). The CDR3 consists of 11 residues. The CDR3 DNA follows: TGCAGTGCTACAGTACAGGACGAGCAGTACTTC. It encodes CSATVQDEQYF.

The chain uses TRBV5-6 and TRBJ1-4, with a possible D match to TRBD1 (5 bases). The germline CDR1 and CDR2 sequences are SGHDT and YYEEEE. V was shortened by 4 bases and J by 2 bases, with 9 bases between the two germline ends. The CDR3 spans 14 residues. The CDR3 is CASSRWGTNEKLFF. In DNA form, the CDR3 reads TGTGCCAGCAGCAGGTGGGGGACTAATGAAAAACTGTTTTTT.

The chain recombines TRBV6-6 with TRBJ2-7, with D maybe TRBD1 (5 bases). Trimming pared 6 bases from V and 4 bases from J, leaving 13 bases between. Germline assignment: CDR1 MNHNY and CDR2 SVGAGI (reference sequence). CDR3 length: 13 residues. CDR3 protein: CASRDRQTYEQYF. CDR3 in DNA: TGTGCCAGCAGAGACCGACAGACTTACGAGCAGTACTTC.

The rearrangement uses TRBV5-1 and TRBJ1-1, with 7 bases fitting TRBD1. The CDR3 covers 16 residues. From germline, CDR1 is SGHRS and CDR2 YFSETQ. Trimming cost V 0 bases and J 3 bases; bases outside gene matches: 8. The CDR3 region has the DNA TGCGCCAGCAGCTTGGGACAGGGTTTCAGGTACACTGAAGCTTTCTTT. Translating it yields CASSLGQGFRYTEAFF. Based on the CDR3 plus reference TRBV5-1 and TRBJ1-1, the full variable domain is KAGVTQTPRYLIKTRGQQVTLSCSPISGHRSVSWYQQTPGQGLQFLFEYFSETQRNKGNFPGRFSGRQFSNSRSEMNVSTLELGDSALYLCASSLGQGFRYTEAFFGQGTRLTVV.

This CDR3 reads CASSLASSYEQYF. DNA for the CDR3: TGTGCCAGCAGCTTAGCATCCTCCTACGAGCAGTACTTC. The chain links TRBV11-1 to TRBJ2-7, with D unresolved. The CDR3 totals 13 residues. Germline CDR1 and CDR2: SGHAT and FQDESV (reference sequence). Trimming shortened V by 0 bases and J by 0 bases, and 3 bases separated the two germline ends.

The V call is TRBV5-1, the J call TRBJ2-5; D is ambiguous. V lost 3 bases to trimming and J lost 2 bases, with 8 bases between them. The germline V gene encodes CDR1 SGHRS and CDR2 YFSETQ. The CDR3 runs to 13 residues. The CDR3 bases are TGCGCCAGCAGCTATCAGGTTCAAGAGACCCAGTACTTC. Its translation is CASSYQVQETQYF.

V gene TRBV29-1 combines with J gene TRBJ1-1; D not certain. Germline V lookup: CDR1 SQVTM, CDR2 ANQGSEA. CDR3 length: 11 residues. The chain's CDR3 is CSGNWDTEAFF. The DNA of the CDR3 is TGCAGTGGAAATTGGGACACTGAAGCTTTCTTT.

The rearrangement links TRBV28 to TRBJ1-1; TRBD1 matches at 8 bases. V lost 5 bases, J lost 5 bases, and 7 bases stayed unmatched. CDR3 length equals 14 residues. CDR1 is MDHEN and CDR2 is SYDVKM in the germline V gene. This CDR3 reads CASSMGQAETEAFF. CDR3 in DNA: TGTGCCAGCAGTATGGGACAGGCGGAGACTGAAGCTTTCTTT.

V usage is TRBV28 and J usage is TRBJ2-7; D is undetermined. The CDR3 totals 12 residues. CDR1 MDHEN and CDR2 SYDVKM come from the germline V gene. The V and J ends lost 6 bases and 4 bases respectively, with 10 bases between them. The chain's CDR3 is CASRRGLYEQYF. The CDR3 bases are TGTGCCAGCAGACGAGGATTGTACGAGCAGTACTTC.

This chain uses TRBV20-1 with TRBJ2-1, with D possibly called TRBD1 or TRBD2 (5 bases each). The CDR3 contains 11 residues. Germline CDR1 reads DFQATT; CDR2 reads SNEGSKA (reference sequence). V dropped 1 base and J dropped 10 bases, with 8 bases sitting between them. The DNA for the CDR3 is TGCAGTGCTAGAGTTTGGGGGGAGCAGTTCTTC. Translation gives CSARVWGEQFF.

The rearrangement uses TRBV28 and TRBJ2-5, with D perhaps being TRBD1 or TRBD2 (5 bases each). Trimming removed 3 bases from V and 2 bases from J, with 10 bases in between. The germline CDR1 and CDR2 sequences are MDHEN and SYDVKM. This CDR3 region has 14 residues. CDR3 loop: CASSLGVPQETQYF. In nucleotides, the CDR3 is TGTGCCAGCAGTTTGGGGGTGCCTCAAGAGACCCAGTACTTC.

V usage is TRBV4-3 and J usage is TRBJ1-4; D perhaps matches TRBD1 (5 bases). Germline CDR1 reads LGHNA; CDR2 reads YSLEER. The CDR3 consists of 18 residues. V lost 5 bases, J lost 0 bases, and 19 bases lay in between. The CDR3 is CASSERQGGFATNEKLFF. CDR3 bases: TGCGCCAGCAGCGAAAGGCAGGGCGGATTTGCAACTAATGAAAAACTGTTTTTT.